This entry lists 20 T cell receptor beta chains sequenced from one sample in a study of shared clonotypes between healthy human individuals. Method: immunoSEQ multiplex PCR; TCRdb's copy keeps in-frame clones and lacks some. This table holds about 2 million clones, around 96% found once. The naive CD8 fraction comprised CD45RO-negative cells positively selected for CCR7 and excluded terminally differentiated effector memory CD45RA+ cells. The material sequenced was naive CD8+ T cells sorted from blood. These receptors originate from a man younger than 35 in good health.

This clone has a single count. The junction departs from the called germline gene at one end, perhaps through a read error. This sequence joins TRBV2 and TRBJ1-4; 7 bases are a match to TRBD1. The germline CDR1 and CDR2 sequences are SNHLY and FYNNEI. The CDR3 runs 13 residues. As DNA, the CDR3 is TGTGCCAGCAGCGATCAAAGCTCCGACAGGGAGATTTTT. Protein sequence: CASSDQSSDREIF.

The chain is built from TRBV19 and TRBJ2-7, with D possibly matching TRBD2 (5 bases). Trimming removed 3 bases at V and 3 bases at J, with 12 bases between. The CDR3 length is 14 residues. The germline V gene encodes CDR1 LNHDA and CDR2 SQIVND (reference sequence). The CDR3 region has the DNA TGTGCCAGTAGTATCCGGGCGAGCGGCTACGAGCAGTACTTC. This codes for CASSIRASGYEQYF.

V usage is TRBV6-5 and J usage is TRBJ1-2; D is possibly TRBD1 (5 bases). The V end was cut by 2 bases, the J end by 8 bases, with 12 bases between. Germline loops: CDR1 MNHEY, CDR2 SVGAGI. The CDR3 loop spans 13 amino acids. In nucleotides, the CDR3 is TGTGCCAGCAGTTACAGGGGAATAGACGGCTACACCTTC. This gives the protein CASSYRGIDGYTF.

The chain links TRBV6-5 to TRBJ2-5; 10 positions match TRBD2. The CDR3 contains 15 residues. The germline CDR1 and CDR2 sequences are MNHEY and SVGAGI. The J segment lost 4 bases and the V segment lost 0 bases, leaving 2 bases of the junction unmatched. CDR3 loop: CASSYSTSGRETQYF. In DNA, the CDR3 is TGTGCCAGCAGTTACTCGACTAGCGGGCGAGAGACCCAGTACTTC.

This chain connects TRBV11-2 to TRBJ2-7; D possibly uses TRBD1 or TRBD2 (5 bases each). V was cut by 8 bases and J by 2 bases, with 16 bases left in between. The V gene's germline CDR1 is SGHAT and CDR2 FQNNGV. The CDR3 length is 14 residues. DNA of the CDR3: TGTGCCAGCGCCGTCACGGGACGGACCTACGAGCAGTACTTC. This sequence encodes CASAVTGRTYEQYF.

The chain combines TRBV27 with TRBJ2-7, with D perhaps TRBD1 (6 bases). CDR1 is MNHEY and CDR2 is SMNVEV in the germline V gene (reference sequence). This CDR3 is built from 15 residues. Between the trimmed V and J ends, which lost 5 bases and 0 bases, there was a span of 14 bases. CDR3 DNA sequence: TGTGCCAGCAGTCCGTGGACAGCTAGCTCCTACGAGCAGTACTTC. It is translated as CASSPWTASSYEQYF.

V and J are TRBV27 and TRBJ1-1; 7 bases are shared with TRBD1. Germline lookup yields CDR1 MNHEY and CDR2 SMNVEV (reference sequence). The CDR3 sequence is 14 residues long. The ends lost 6 bases at V and 3 bases at J; junction bases unmatched: 7. The CDR3 DNA sequence: TGTGCCAGCAGACAACAGGGGTCGGACACTGAAGCTTTCTTT. The encoded protein is CASRQQGSDTEAFF.

The CDR3 region is CASSYVITNTEAFF. The CDR3 coding sequence is TGTGCCAGCAGTTACGTGATTACGAACACTGAAGCTTTCTTT. The J gene is TRBJ1-1, the V gene TRBV6-6; D uncertain. The ends were cut back, 2 bases at V and 1 base at J, with 8 bases in the middle. This CDR3 contains 14 residues. CDR1 is MNHNY and CDR2 is SVGAGI in the germline V gene (reference sequence).

The chain is built from TRBV30 and TRBJ2-2; TRBD1 agrees at 7 bases. Germline V gene sequence: CDR1 GTSNPN, CDR2 SVGIG (reference sequence). J gave up 5 bases and V 5 bases, and 8 bases lay outside the gene matches. The CDR3 totals 14 residues. The CDR3 DNA is TGTGCCTGGCCGGCGCAACAGGGGACCGGGGAGCTGTTTTTT. Protein sequence: CAWPAQQGTGELFF.

The chain has TRBV29-1 and TRBJ2-7; D possibly uses TRBD1 or TRBD2 (5 bases each). The CDR3 runs to 15 residues. Deletions cut 3 bases from V and 3 bases from J, with 18 bases between. The germline gives CDR1 SQVTM, CDR2 ANQGSEA. The CDR3 DNA follows: TGCAGCGTTGAGGTAAAGCCGGGACCCAGCTACGAGCAGTACTTC. As protein: CSVEVKPGPSYEQYF.

The chain links TRBV27 to TRBJ2-7, with 11 nucleotides matching TRBD2. There are 15 residues in the CDR3. Germline loops: CDR1 MNHEY, CDR2 SMNVEV (reference sequence). With V trimmed by 5 bases and J by 5 bases, 8 bases remained unmatched. DNA of the CDR3: TGTGCCAGCAGTCCAGGGACTAGCGGAATCAACGAGCAGTACTTC. Amino acid sequence: CASSPGTSGINEQYF.

This chain links TRBV7-6 with TRBJ1-6; D gene uncertain. The CDR3 length is 14 residues. The germline gives CDR1 SGHVS, CDR2 FNYEAQ. Trimming shortened V by 5 bases and J by 10 bases, and 15 bases separated the two germline ends. CDR3 DNA: TGTGCCAGCAGCCCTGAAACCTGGGCCTCACCCCTCCACTTT. This gives the protein CASSPETWASPLHF.

This clone was detected only a few times. The same CDR3 can be traced to other DNA sequences in this sample. The chain carries TRBV6-5 and TRBJ1-2; the D gene is possibly TRBD1 (5 bases). V was trimmed by 2 bases and J by 6 bases, leaving 10 bases between them. The CDR3 length is 13 residues. Germline V gene data show CDR1 as MNHEY and CDR2 as SVGAGI. The CDR3 spells CASSYAGTDGYTF. CDR3 sequence (DNA): TGTGCCAGCAGTTACGCAGGGACGGATGGCTACACCTTC.

Turning to this clone: This sample also contains other DNA sequences that code for the same CDR3. The chain couples TRBV27 to TRBJ1-1; a possible D gene is TRBD1 (6 bases). Germline lookup yields CDR1 MNHEY and CDR2 SMNVEV (reference sequence). The CDR3 extends over 14 amino acids. The V gene lost 3 bases and the J gene lost 2 bases, with 10 bases spanning the gap. The CDR3 loop is CASSFGGANTEAFF. As DNA, the CDR3 is TGTGCCAGCAGTTTTGGGGGGGCAAACACTGAAGCTTTCTTT.

Of note for this clone: Additional DNA sequences in this sample encode the identical CDR3. The V call is TRBV5-4, the J call TRBJ2-1; no definite D call. Trimming pared 1 base from V and 6 bases from J, leaving 5 bases between. This CDR3 comprises 12 residues. CDR1 and CDR2 (germline): SGHNT, YYREEE (reference sequence). The CDR3 DNA sequence: TGTGCCAGCAGCTTGAAGGGCAATGAGCAGTTCTTC. It yields the protein CASSLKGNEQFF.

The chain joins TRBV6-6 to TRBJ1-1; D ambiguous. V lost 1 base to trimming and J lost 6 bases, with 9 bases between them. CDR3 length equals 13 residues. In germline, CDR1 is MNHNY, CDR2 SVGAGI (reference sequence). The DNA of the CDR3 is TGTGCCAGCAGTTACTTAGGGATGGCTGAAGCTTTCTTT. Its protein product is CASSYLGMAEAFF.

About this clone: Other DNA sequences of this sample code for an identical CDR3. This sequence joins TRBV5-6 and TRBJ2-7, with 8 bases that match TRBD2. Trimming cost V 4 bases and J 1 base; bases outside gene matches: 4. The CDR3 length is 14 residues. Germline V gene data show CDR1 as SGHDT and CDR2 as YYEEEE. The CDR3 DNA follows: TGTGCCAGCAGCCCGGGACTAGTATCCTACGAGCAGTACTTC. Translating it yields CASSPGLVSYEQYF.

The rearrangement links TRBV5-4 to TRBJ1-3; 8 bases align to TRBD1. The CDR3 spans 17 residues. The germline V gene has CDR1 SGHNT and CDR2 YYREEE (reference sequence). With V trimmed by 2 bases and J by 0 bases, 7 bases remained unmatched. CDR3 in DNA: TGTGCCAGCAGCTTCGGGACAGGCGGGAGCTCTGGAAACACCATATATTTT. This gives the protein CASSFGTGGSSGNTIYF.

The chain combines TRBV7-6 with TRBJ2-7; TRBD1 might be the D (6 bases). This CDR3 spans 14 amino acids. Trimming pared 0 bases from V and 3 bases from J, leaving 9 bases between. CDR1 is SGHVS and CDR2 is FNYEAQ in the germline V gene. The CDR3 sequence is CASSLALQGYEQYF. The CDR3 DNA follows: TGTGCCAGCAGCTTAGCCCTACAGGGCTACGAGCAGTACTTC.

The chain recombines TRBV2 with TRBJ2-1; the D is unclear. Between the trimmed V and J ends, which lost 4 bases and 9 bases, there was a span of 10 bases. This CDR3 has 12 amino acids. CDR1 and CDR2 from the germline V gene are SNHLY and FYNNEI. The CDR3, as DNA: TGTGCCAGCAGTGGGCTAGTGTTTGAGCAGTTCTTC. Translation gives CASSGLVFEQFF. Based on the CDR3 plus reference TRBV2 and TRBJ2-1, the full variable domain is EPEVTQTPSHQVTQMGQEVILRCVPISNHLYFYWYRQILGQKVEFLVSFYNNEISEKSEIFDDQFSVERPDGSNFTLKIRSTKLEDSAMYFCASSGLVFEQFFGPGTRLTVL.